Listed here is a single T cell receptor (beta chain). Its antigen is still unknown. TCRdb reprocessed the reads via MiXCR and lists one record per CDR3 protein. This sample yields about 330,000 distinct CDR3 sequences, of which 8% to 10% are seen a single time; approximately 4.5% belongs to the top ten. Trimming stripped 5 bases from V and 7 bases from J, with 12 bases between. The CDR3 covers 13 residues. The germline V gene encodes CDR1 SEHNR and CDR2 FQNEAQ (reference sequence). This entry is derived from a study of T cell repertoires in cytomegalovirus infection. Overall study context: Public TCR beta signatures provided an indication of both CMV infection and a matching HLA type. Study conclusions and caveats: CMV-specific TCR beta clonotypes restricted by HLA-C were the ones dominating the ex vivo response. Cumulated frequencies of public TCR beta families served to identify carriers of CMV plus the relevant HLA.

The sequence was obtained from a human donor in good health (CMV status not recorded). Some clones in this sample may be carry-over from other donors' samples. Source material: PBMCs. The rearrangement joins TRBV7-9 to TRBJ2-1, with D possibly TRBD2 on 5 matching bases. CDR3 nucleotide sequence: TGTGCCAGCAGCCTCCCGGGGATTAATGAGCAGTTCTTC. It translates to CASSLPGINEQFF. Variable domain in full (rest from reference TRBV7-9 and TRBJ2-1): DTGVSQNPRHKITKRGQNVTFRCDPISEHNRLYWYRQTLGQGPEFLTYFQNEAQLEKSRLLSDRFSAERPKGSFSTLEIQRTEQGDSAMYLCASSLPGINEQFFGPGTRLTVL.